A single sample gave rise to the 18 T cell receptor beta chains below, sequenced in a study of T cell clones after liver transplantation. The data were produced by immunoSEQ multiplex PCR, yet TCRdb's version contains in-frame clones alone and is incomplete. Found here are roughly 80,000 clones, about 82% of them singletons; the top ten hold 0.47%. The starting material was CD4+ T cells from blood, obtained approximately 3.5 years after liver transplant. Receptors were obtained from a human patient who received a liver transplant. Some T cells may be provided by the graft donor.

The chain carries TRBV5-1 and TRBJ2-2, with 9 positions matching TRBD1. Germline trimming cut 6 bases from V and 7 bases from J; bases unmatched to any gene: 16. This CDR3 contains 17 residues. Looked up from germline, CDR1 is SGHRS and CDR2 is YFSETQ. Here the CDR3 DNA reads TGCGCCAGCACCCCTACCGGGACAGGGAATGGGAACGGGGAGCTGTTTTTT. It specifies CASTPTGTGNGNGELFF.

The chain couples TRBV28 to TRBJ1-4; D may be TRBD1 (5 bases). Germline loops: CDR1 MDHEN, CDR2 SYDVKM. The CDR3 totals 16 residues. V lost 5 bases and J lost 4, with 17 bases in between. CDR3 protein: CASSPGTPEGNEKLFF. The CDR3, as DNA: TGTGCCAGCAGTCCAGGGACTCCCGAAGGTAATGAAAAACTGTTTTTT.

A few counts support this clone. The chain has TRBV9 and TRBJ2-5; 11 positions match TRBD2. This CDR3 contains 18 residues. Germline CDR1 SGDLS, CDR2 YYNGEE. With 4 bases clipped from V and 1 base from J, the junction kept 12 bases outside the gene matches. In DNA, the CDR3 is TGTGCCAGCAGCCCCCGATACACTAGCGGGAGTATCCAAGAGACCCAGTACTTC. Protein: CASSPRYTSGSIQETQYF. Complete variable domain (other parts from reference TRBV9 and TRBJ2-5): DSGVTQTPKHLITATGQRVTLRCSPRSGDLSVYWYQQSLDQGLQFLIQYYNGEERAKGNILERFSAQQFPDLHSELNLSSLELGDSALYFCASSPRYTSGSIQETQYFGPGTRLLVL.

V and J are TRBV14 and TRBJ2-1; D assignment may be TRBD1 or TRBD2 (5 bases each). Germline V lookup: CDR1 SGHDN, CDR2 FVKESK. V lost 3 bases and J 6 bases, leaving 15 bases between the germline ends. CDR3 length equals 15 residues. The CDR3 region is CASSQMWGITNEQFF. The CDR3 bases are TGTGCCAGCAGCCAGATGTGGGGGATCACCAATGAGCAGTTCTTC.

The chain's CDR3 is CASKDPRAPSNTEAFF. DNA of the CDR3: TGTGCCAGCAAGGATCCGAGGGCTCCCTCGAACACTGAAGCTTTCTTT. The chain joins TRBV2 to TRBJ1-1; D ambiguous. The CDR3 extends over 16 amino acids. Germline values: CDR1 SNHLY, CDR2 FYNNEI. Trimming stripped 7 bases from V and 1 base from J, with 19 bases between.

This rearrangement joins TRBV5-3 to TRBJ1-1, with D unclear. TRBV5-3 is reported as an ORF; its role is uncertain. The CDR3 sequence is 11 residues long. Between the trimmed V and J ends, which lost 8 bases and 8 bases, there was a span of 13 bases. CDR3 in amino acids: CASQRASEAFF. Written as DNA, the CDR3 is TGTGCCAGCCAGAGGGCCTCCGAAGCTTTCTTT.

This clone was counted once. The chain is built from TRBV6-5 and TRBJ2-2; a possible D gene is TRBD2 (5 bases). The V end was cut by 5 bases, the J end by 1 base, with 5 bases between. The CDR3 is made up of 13 amino acids. CDR1 and CDR2 (germline): MNHEY, SVGAGI. The CDR3: CASSRGNTGELFF. CDR3 DNA: TGTGCCAGCAGTCGGGGGAACACCGGGGAGCTGTTTTTT.

The chain has TRBV28 and TRBJ1-5, with D possibly matching TRBD1 (5 bases). The V gene lost 6 bases and the J gene lost 2 bases, with 14 bases spanning the gap. Germline CDR1 is MDHEN and CDR2 is SYDVKM. The CDR3 loop spans 15 amino acids. The CDR3, as DNA: TGTGCCAGCAGCCCTATGGGCAGGGGCAATCAGCCCCAGCATTTT. It is translated as CASSPMGRGNQPQHF.

The rearrangement joins TRBV15 to TRBJ2-2; 7 positions match TRBD2. V dropped 0 bases and J dropped 4; count of bases not matched to a gene: 8. The CDR3 has 17 residues. The germline gives CDR1 LNHNV, CDR2 YYDKDF (reference sequence). The CDR3 bases are TGTGCCACCAGCAGAGACCTGGCGGGAGTTGTCACCGGGGAGCTGTTTTTT. Protein sequence: CATSRDLAGVVTGELFF.

A few counts support this clone. The gene calls are TRBV5-1 and TRBJ2-1; maybe TRBD2 (6 bases). The germline gives CDR1 SGHRS, CDR2 YFSETQ. Trimming removed 4 bases at V and 4 bases at J, with 12 bases between. This CDR3 region has 14 residues. This CDR3 reads CASSRLGGYNEQFF. In nucleotides, the CDR3 is TGCGCCAGCAGCCGACTAGGAGGGTACAATGAGCAGTTCTTC.

The chain carries TRBV5-1 and TRBJ2-7, with no clear D. Trimming left V 0 bases short and J 1 base short, with 8 bases between. CDR1 and CDR2 (germline): SGHRS, YFSETQ. There are 14 residues in the CDR3. CDR3: CASSLELVSYEQYF. As DNA, the CDR3 is TGCGCCAGCAGCTTGGAGCTAGTATCCTACGAGCAGTACTTC.

This clone was seen a single time. V gene TRBV6-1 combines with J gene TRBJ2-2, with D perhaps TRBD1 (5 bases). This CDR3 spans 15 amino acids. CDR1 is MNHNS and CDR2 is SASEGT in the germline V gene. V was shortened by 6 bases and J by 6 bases, with 17 bases between the two germline ends. CDR3 nucleotide sequence: TGTGCCAGCAGCCAAAGGGGTAGAAGGGCCGGGGAGCTGTTTTTT. Translating gives CASSQRGRRAGELFF.

The CDR3: CASSESSGSSYEQYF. The CDR3 nucleotides are TGCGCCAGCAGTGAGTCTAGCGGAAGCTCCTACGAGCAGTACTTC. The chain has TRBV10-2 and TRBJ2-7, with a possible D match to TRBD2 (6 bases). The germline V gene has CDR1 WSHSY and CDR2 SAAADI. The CDR3 runs to 15 residues. Between the trimmed V and J ends, which lost 0 bases and 0 bases, there was a span of 9 bases.

The rearrangement uses TRBV23-1 and TRBJ2-1; TRBD2 might be the D (6 bases). TRBV23-1 is flagged as an ORF with uncertain function. Trimming cost V 3 bases and J 1 base, with 13 bases left between them. This CDR3 has 16 amino acids. CDR3 sequence (DNA): TGCGCCAGCAGTCACGGGGGTGGGTGTTCCTACAATGAGCAGTTCTTC. This sequence encodes CASSHGGGCSYNEQFF.

The chain employs TRBV6-5 and TRBJ2-3; 8 bases are shared with TRBD1. The CDR3 is 13 amino acids. J lost 4 bases, V lost 5 bases, and 2 bases had no gene match. Germline CDR1 is MNHEY and CDR2 is SVGAGI. CDR3 sequence: CASSLQGADTQYF. Here the CDR3 DNA reads TGTGCCAGCAGTCTACAGGGGGCAGATACGCAGTATTTT.

This sequence joins TRBV4-3 and TRBJ1-4; D may be TRBD1 (5 bases). The CDR3 is made up of 21 amino acids. CDR1 and CDR2 from the germline V gene are LGHNA and YSLEER. With 4 bases removed from V and 0 bases from J, the gap between germline ends came to 27 bases. For the CDR3, the DNA is TGCGCCAGCAGCCTTCACCCGGGACGGAGTTTTATACCGACAACTAATGAAAAACTGTTTTTT. The encoded protein is CASSLHPGRSFIPTTNEKLFF.

The V gene is TRBV19, the J gene TRBJ1-1; TRBD1 might be the D (6 bases). In germline, CDR1 is LNHDA, CDR2 SQIVND (reference sequence). With 6 bases removed from V and 0 bases from J, the gap between germline ends came to 8 bases. The CDR3 runs to 13 residues. CDR3 bases: TGTGCCAGTAGCGGACAGATGAACACTGAAGCTTTCTTT. It codes for CASSGQMNTEAFF.

V is TRBV13 and J is TRBJ2-2; TRBD2 is a possible D gene (6 bases). Per germline, CDR1 PRHDT and CDR2 FYEKMQ (reference sequence). CDR3 length: 15 amino acids. Trimming pared 5 bases from V and 4 bases from J, leaving 14 bases between. For the CDR3, the DNA is TGTGCCAGCAGCCAGCGGTTCGGGGGCACCGGGGAGCTGTTTTTT. Its protein product is CASSQRFGGTGELFF.